Below, 3 T cell receptor beta chains from the same sample are listed, as sequenced in a study of T cell responses to AZD1222 COVID-19 vaccine. The protocol was immunoSEQ multiplex PCR, while the TCRdb copy is restricted to in-frame clones and leaves out a portion. Of 150,000 to 180,000 clones in the sample, 88% were seen once. Sequencing used peripheral blood, obtained after recovery from COVID-19. The receptors shown here come from an adult who had recovered from COVID-19.

This chain connects TRBV5-1 to TRBJ1-4; TRBD1 matches at 9 bases. Trimming at V came to 0 bases and at J to 8 bases, leaving 8 bases not matched to a gene. The CDR3 length is 16 residues. Germline CDR1 is SGHRS and CDR2 is YFSETQ. The CDR3 protein is CASSLELGTGQEKLFF. The CDR3 DNA reads TGCGCCAGCAGCTTGGAGTTGGGGACAGGGCAGGAAAAACTGTTTTTT.

The table lists this clone with a few counts. The chain combines TRBV12-3 or TRBV12-4 with TRBJ2-1; a weak D match, TRBD2 (6 bases). The CDR3 runs to 13 residues. The V and J ends lost 7 bases and 9 bases respectively, with 16 bases between them. The CDR3 loop reads CASTGRGGGEQFF. Here the CDR3 DNA reads TGTGCCAGCACCGGGCGGGGCGGAGGTGAGCAGTTCTTC.

This rearrangement joins TRBV5-4 to TRBJ2-3; 8 nucleotides agree with TRBD2. This CDR3 comprises 16 residues. Germline CDR1 reads SGHNT; CDR2 reads YYREEE (reference sequence). After removal of 4 bases from V and 0 bases from J, the junction contained 7 bases not matched to a gene. CDR3 sequence (DNA): TGTGCCAGCAGCACCGACCCGGGGGGGAGCACAGATACGCAGTATTTT. Translating it yields CASSTDPGGSTDTQYF.